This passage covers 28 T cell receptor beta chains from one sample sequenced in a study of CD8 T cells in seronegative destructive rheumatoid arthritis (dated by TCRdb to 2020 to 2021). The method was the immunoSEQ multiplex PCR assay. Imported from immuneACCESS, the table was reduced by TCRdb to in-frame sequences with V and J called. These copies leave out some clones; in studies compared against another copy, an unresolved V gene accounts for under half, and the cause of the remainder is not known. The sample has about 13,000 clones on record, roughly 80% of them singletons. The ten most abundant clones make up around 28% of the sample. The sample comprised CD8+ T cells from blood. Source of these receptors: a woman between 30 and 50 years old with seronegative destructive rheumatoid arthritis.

CDR3 protein: CASSLGATGPQHF. The CDR3 coding sequence is TGTGCCAGCAGTTTAGGGGCTACAGGGCCCCAGCATTTT. The chain employs TRBV28 and TRBJ1-5; the D gene is possibly TRBD1 (5 bases). The CDR3 sequence is 13 residues long. Germline CDR1 MDHEN, CDR2 SYDVKM. The V end was cut by 2 bases, the J end by 9 bases, with 11 bases between. Full variable domain (remainder filled in from reference TRBV28 and TRBJ1-5): DVKVTQSSRYLVKRTGEKVFLECVQDMDHENMFWYRQDPGLGLRLIYFSYDVKMKEKGDIPEGYSVSREKKERFSLILESASTNQTSMYLCASSLGATGPQHFGDGTRLSIL.

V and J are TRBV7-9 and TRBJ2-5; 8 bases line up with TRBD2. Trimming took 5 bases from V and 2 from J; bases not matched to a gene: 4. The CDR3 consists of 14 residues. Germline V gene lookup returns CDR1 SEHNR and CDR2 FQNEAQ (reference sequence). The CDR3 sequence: CASSPLAAQETQYF. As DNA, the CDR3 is TGTGCCAGCAGCCCACTAGCGGCTCAAGAGACCCAGTACTTC. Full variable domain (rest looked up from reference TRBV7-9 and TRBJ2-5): DTGVSQNPRHKITKRGQNVTFRCDPISEHNRLYWYRQTLGQGPEFLTYFQNEAQLEKSRLLSDRFSAERPKGSFSTLEIQRTEQGDSAMYLCASSPLAAQETQYFGPGTRLLVL.

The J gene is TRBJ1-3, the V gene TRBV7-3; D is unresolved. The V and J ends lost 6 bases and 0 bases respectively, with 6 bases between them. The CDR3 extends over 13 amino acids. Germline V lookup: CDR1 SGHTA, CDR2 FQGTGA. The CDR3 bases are TGTGCCAGCAGTTCCTACTCTGGAAACACCATATATTTT. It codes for CASSSYSGNTIYF.

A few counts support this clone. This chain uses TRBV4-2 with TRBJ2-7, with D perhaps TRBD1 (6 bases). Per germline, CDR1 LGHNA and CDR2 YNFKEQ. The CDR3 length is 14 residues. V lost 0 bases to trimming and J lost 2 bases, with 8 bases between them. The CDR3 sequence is CASSQETGAYEQYF. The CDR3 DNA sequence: TGTGCCAGCAGCCAAGAGACAGGCGCCTACGAGCAGTACTTC.

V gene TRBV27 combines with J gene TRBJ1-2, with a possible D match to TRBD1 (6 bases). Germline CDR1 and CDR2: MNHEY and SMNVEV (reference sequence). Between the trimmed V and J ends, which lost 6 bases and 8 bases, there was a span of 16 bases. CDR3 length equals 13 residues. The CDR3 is CASRDDAGAGYTF. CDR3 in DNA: TGTGCCAGCAGAGACGACGCAGGGGCCGGCTACACCTTC.

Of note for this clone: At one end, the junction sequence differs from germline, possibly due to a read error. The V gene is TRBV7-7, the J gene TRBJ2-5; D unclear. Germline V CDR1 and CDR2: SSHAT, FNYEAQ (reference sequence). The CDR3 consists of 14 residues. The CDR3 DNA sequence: TGTGCTAGCAGCTTAGGTGGGCCTCAAGAGACCCAGTACTTC. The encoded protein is CASSLGGPQETQYF.

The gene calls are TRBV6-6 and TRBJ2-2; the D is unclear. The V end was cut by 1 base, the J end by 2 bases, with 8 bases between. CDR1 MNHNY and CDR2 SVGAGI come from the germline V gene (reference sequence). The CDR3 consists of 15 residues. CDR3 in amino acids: CASSYLQLNTGELFF. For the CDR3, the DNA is TGTGCCAGCAGTTACTTACAGCTCAACACCGGGGAGCTGTTTTTT.

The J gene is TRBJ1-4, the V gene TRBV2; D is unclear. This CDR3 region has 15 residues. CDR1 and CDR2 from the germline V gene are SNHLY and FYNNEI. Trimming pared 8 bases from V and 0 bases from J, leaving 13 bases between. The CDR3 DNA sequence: TGTGCCAGCGGGGAGTATGGCGCAACTAATGAAAAACTGTTTTTT. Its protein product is CASGEYGATNEKLFF.

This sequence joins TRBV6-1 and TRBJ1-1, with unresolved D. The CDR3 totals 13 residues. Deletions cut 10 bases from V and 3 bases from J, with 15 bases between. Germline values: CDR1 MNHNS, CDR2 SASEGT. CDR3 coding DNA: TGTGCCACCAAAAGGTGGGAGTACACTGAAGCTTTCTTT. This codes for CATKRWEYTEAFF.

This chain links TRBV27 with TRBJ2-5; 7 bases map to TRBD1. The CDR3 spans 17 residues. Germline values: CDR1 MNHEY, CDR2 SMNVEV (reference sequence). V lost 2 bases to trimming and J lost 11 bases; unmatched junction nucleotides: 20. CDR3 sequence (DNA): TGTGCCAGCAGTTTAATCCCCCTGGACAGGATGGGGAGTGGGCAGTACTTC. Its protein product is CASSLIPLDRMGSGQYF.

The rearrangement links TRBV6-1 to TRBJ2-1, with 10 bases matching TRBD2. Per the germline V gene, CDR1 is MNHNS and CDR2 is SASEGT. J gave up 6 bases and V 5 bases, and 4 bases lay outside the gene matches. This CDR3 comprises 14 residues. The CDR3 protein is CASSFSGGTNEQFF. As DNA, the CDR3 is TGTGCCAGCAGTTTTAGCGGGGGGACCAATGAGCAGTTCTTC.

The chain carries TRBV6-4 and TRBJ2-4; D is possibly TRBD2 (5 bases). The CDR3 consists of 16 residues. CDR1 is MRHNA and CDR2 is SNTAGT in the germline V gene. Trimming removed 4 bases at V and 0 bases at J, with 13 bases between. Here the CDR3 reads CASSVPEELAKNIQYF. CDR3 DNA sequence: TGTGCCAGCAGTGTCCCGGAGGAGTTAGCCAAAAACATTCAGTACTTC.

The DNA of the CDR3 is TGCAGCGTTGAAAAGGCGGGGTTAGGAGAGACCCAGTACTTC. Its translation is CSVEKAGLGETQYF. V and J are TRBV29-1 and TRBJ2-5; possible D gene TRBD2, 6 bases. V was trimmed by 2 bases and J by 4 bases, leaving 14 bases between them. The CDR3 totals 14 residues. In germline, CDR1 is SQVTM, CDR2 ANQGSEA.

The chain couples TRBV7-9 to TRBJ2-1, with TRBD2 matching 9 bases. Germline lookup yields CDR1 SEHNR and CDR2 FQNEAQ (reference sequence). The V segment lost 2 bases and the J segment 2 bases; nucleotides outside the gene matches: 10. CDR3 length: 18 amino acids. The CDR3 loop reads CASSLLAGSGGAYNEQFF. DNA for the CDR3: TGTGCCAGCAGCTTACTAGCGGGGTCCGGAGGAGCCTACAATGAGCAGTTCTTC.

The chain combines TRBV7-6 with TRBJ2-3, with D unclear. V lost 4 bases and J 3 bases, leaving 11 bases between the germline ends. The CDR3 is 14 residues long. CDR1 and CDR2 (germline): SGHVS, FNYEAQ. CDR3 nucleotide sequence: TGTGCCAGCAGCTATGACATGGTGACAGATACGCAGTATTTT. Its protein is CASSYDMVTDTQYF.

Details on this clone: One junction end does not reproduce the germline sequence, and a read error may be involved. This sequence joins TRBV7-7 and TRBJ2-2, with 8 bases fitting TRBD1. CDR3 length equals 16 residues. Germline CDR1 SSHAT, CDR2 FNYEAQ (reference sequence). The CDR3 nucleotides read TGTGCTAGCAGCTTAGAGACAGGGGTCTTCACCGGGGAGCTGTTTTTT. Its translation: CASSLETGVFTGELFF.

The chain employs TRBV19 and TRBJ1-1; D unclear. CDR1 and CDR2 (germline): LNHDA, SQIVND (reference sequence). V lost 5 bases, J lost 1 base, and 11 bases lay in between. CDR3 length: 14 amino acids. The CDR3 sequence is CASSPSHGNTEAFF. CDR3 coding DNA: TGTGCCAGTAGTCCGAGCCATGGGAACACTGAAGCTTTCTTT.

The CDR3 DNA reads TGTGCCAGCAGCGCCCAAACGGCTAGCGGGGGGGCAAATGAGCAGTTCTTC. This sequence encodes CASSAQTASGGANEQFF. The chain couples TRBV7-9 to TRBJ2-1; 12 bases fit TRBD2. CDR1 is SEHNR and CDR2 is FQNEAQ in the germline V gene (reference sequence). Trimming removed 5 bases from V and 7 bases from J; junction bases left unmatched: 12. The CDR3 has 17 residues. Full variable domain (outside the CDR3, taken from reference TRBV7-9 and TRBJ2-1): DTGVSQNPRHKITKRGQNVTFRCDPISEHNRLYWYRQTLGQGPEFLTYFQNEAQLEKSRLLSDRFSAERPKGSFSTLEIQRTEQGDSAMYLCASSAQTASGGANEQFFGPGTRLTVL.

The CDR3 DNA is TGCGCCAGCAGCTCCAGGGAAATCCATGGCTACACCTTC. It codes for CASSSREIHGYTF. The V gene is TRBV5-1, the J gene TRBJ1-2; weak D call: TRBD1 (5 bases). The germline V gene encodes CDR1 SGHRS and CDR2 YFSETQ. With 3 bases removed from V and 6 bases from J, the gap between germline ends came to 12 bases. CDR3 length: 13 amino acids. Combining the CDR3 with reference TRBV5-1 and TRBJ1-2 gives the whole variable domain KAGVTQTPRYLIKTRGQQVTLSCSPISGHRSVSWYQQTPGQGLQFLFEYFSETQRNKGNFPGRFSGRQFSNSRSEMNVSTLELGDSALYLCASSSREIHGYTFGSGTRLTVV.

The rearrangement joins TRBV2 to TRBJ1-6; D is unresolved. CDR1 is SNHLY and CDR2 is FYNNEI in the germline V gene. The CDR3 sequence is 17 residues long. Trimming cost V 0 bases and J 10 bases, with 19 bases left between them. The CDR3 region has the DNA TGTGCCAGCAGTGAAGCGCGGGAACCTAAGCGGCACTCACCCCTCCACTTT. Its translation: CASSEAREPKRHSPLHF.

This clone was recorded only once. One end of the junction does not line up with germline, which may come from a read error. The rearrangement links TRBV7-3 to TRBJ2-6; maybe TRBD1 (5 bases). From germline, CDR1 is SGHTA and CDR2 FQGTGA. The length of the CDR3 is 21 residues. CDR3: CASSLNPHPPVPFIGANVLTF. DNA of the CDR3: TGTGCCAGCAGCTTAAACCCGCATCCTCCCGTCCCCTTTATTGGGGCCAACGTCTTGACTTTC.

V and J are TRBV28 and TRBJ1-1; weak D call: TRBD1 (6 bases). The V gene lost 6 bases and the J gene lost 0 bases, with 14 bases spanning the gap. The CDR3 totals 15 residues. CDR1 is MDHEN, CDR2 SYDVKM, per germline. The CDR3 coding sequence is TGTGCCAGCAGCTCCGAACAGGGAGTGAACACTGAAGCTTTCTTT. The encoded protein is CASSSEQGVNTEAFF.

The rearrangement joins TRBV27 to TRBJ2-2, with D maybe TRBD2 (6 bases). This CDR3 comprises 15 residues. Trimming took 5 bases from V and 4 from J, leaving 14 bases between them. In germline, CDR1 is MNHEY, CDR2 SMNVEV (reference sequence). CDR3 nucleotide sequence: TGTGCCAGCAGTCTGATCAGGGAGGTCACCGGGGAGCTGTTTTTT. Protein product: CASSLIREVTGELFF.

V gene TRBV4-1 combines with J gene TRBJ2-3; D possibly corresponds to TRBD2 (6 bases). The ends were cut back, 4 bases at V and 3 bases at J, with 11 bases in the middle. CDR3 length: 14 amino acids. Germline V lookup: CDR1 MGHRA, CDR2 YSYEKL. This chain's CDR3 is CASSLPGETDTQYF. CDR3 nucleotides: TGCGCCAGCAGCCTCCCGGGGGAGACAGATACGCAGTATTTT.

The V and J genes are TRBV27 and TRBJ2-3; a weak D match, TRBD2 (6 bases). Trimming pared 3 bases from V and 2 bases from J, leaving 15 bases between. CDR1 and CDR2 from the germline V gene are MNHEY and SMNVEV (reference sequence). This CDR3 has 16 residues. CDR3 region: CASSFLEGPHTDTQYF. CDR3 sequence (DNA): TGTGCCAGCAGTTTCCTGGAGGGACCCCACACAGATACGCAGTATTTT.

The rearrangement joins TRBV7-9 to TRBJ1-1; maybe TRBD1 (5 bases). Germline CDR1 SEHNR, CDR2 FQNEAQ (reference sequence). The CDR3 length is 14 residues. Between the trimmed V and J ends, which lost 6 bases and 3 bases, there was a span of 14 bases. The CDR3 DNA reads TGTGCCAGCAGATCTTGGGCCAGGGACACTGAAGCTTTCTTT. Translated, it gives CASRSWARDTEAFF.

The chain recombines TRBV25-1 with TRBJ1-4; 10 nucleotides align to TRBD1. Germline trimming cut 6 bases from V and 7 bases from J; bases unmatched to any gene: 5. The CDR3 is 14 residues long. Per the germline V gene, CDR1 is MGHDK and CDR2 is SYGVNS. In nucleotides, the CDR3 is TGTGCCAGCAGCAGACAGGGGGCGAGTGAAAAACTGTTTTTT. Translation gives CASSRQGASEKLFF.

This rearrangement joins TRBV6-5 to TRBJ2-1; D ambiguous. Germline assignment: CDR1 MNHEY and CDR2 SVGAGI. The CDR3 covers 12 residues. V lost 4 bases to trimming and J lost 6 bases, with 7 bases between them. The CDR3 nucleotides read TGTGCCAGCAGTTCCGTCCCCAATGAGCAGTTCTTC. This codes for CASSSVPNEQFF.